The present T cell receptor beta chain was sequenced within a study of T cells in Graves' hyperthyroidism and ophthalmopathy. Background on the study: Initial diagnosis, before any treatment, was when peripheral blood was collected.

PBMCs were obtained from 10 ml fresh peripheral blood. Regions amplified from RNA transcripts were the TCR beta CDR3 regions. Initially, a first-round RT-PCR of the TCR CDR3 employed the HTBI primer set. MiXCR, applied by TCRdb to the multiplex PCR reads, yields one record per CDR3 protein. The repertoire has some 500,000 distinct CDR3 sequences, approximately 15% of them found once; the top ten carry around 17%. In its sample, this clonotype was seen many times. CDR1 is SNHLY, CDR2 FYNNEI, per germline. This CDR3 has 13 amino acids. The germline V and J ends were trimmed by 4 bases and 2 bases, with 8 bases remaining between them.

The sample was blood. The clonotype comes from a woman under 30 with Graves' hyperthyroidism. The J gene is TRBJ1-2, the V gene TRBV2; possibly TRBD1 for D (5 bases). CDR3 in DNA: TGTGCCAGCAGTGGGACACCCAACTATGGCTACACCTTC. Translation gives CASSGTPNYGYTF.